This TCR beta chain comes out of a study of monozygotic twins with inflammatory bowel disease. This CDR3 contains 14 residues. Germline CDR1 is SGHNT and CDR2 is YYREEE (reference sequence). Whole blood served as the source of total RNA, and no T cell sorting took place. Nested PCRs (approximately 17 and 9 cycles, two total) were applied to TCRalpha and TCRbeta cDNA. TCRdb re-called the 5' RACE reads; every CDR3 protein appears as one record, without DNA. This table lists about 160,000 distinct CDR3 sequences. The TCR was taken from a human donor with ulcerative colitis or Crohn's disease, or a healthy co-twin of an affected twin (not recorded which). The chain carries TRBV5-4 and TRBJ1-2; TCRdb proposes TRBD1, but this gene call is untestable without DNA. The sample taken for sequencing was blood. This CDR3 reads CASSSEQGRDGYTF.